This T cell receptor beta chain was captured by sequencing in a study of T cells in Graves' hyperthyroidism and ophthalmopathy. This clonotype was seen only a few times. TCR beta CDR3 regions were amplified from RNA transcripts. The TCR CDR3 was amplified in a first-round RT-PCR using the HTBI primer set. TCRdb redid the calling of the multiplex PCR reads with MiXCR, one entry per CDR3 protein. This table has 400,000 to 500,000 distinct CDR3 sequences, roughly 15% appearing once. Between the trimmed V and J ends, which lost 3 bases and 8 bases, there was a span of 19 bases. CDR3 size: 14 residues. Germline assignment: CDR1 GTSNPN and CDR2 SVGIG (reference sequence).

The chain uses TRBV30 and TRBJ1-2; D perhaps matches TRBD1 (6 bases). Input material: blood. The source is a woman under 30 with Graves' hyperthyroidism. The CDR3 is CAWRRVKGVGGYTF. The CDR3 region has the DNA TGTGCCTGGAGACGGGTGAAGGGGGTCGGCGGCTACACCTTC.